This TCR beta chain was retrieved from a study of blood T cell repertoires in COVID-19. Study details: COVID-19 samples collected from the United States, Italy and Spain covered acute and convalescent phases. The cDNA or gDNA used as material had been derived from T cells, B-cell-depleted T cells, or PBMCs.

CDR3 length: 17 residues. CDR1 MDHEN and CDR2 SYDVKM come from the germline V gene. Trimming cost V 6 bases and J 4 bases, with 25 bases left between them. Authors' data handling: How many nucleated cells were present was estimated from reference gene primer amplification. Only in-frame clones appear in the TCRdb table, and some are missing; sequencing was by immunoSEQ multiplex PCR. The DNA was the basis for D and trimming; V, J and clone size are from that table. The sample lists 94,000 or so clones, around 84% occurring once. Input material: peripheral blood. The chain employs TRBV28 and TRBJ2-7; possible D gene TRBD2, 6 bases. The sequence was collected from a man in his sixties with acute or convalescent COVID-19. The CDR3: CASSRVGGTGGVYEQYF. The DNA for the CDR3 is TGTGCCAGCAGCCGCGTGGGGGGAACAGGCGGGGTTTACGAGCAGTACTTC.